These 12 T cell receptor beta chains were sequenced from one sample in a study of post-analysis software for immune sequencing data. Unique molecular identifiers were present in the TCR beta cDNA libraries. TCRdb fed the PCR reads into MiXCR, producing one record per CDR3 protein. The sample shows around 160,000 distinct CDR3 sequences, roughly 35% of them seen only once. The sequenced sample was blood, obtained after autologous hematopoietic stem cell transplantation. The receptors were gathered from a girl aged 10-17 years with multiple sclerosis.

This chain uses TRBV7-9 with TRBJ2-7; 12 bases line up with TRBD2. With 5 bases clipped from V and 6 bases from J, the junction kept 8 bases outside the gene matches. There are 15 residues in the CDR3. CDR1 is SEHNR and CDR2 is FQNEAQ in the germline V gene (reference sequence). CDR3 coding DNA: TGTGCCAGCAGCGCTCTAGCGGGAGGGCTTTTCGAGCAGTACTTC. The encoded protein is CASSALAGGLFEQYF. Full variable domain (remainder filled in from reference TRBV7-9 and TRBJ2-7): DTGVSQNPRHKITKRGQNVTFRCDPISEHNRLYWYRQTLGQGPEFLTYFQNEAQLEKSRLLSDRFSAERPKGSFSTLEIQRTEQGDSAMYLCASSALAGGLFEQYFGPGTRLTVT.

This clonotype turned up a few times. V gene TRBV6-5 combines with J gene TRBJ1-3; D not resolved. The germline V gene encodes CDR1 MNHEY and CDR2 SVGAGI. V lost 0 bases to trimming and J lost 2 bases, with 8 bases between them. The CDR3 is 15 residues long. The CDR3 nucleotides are TGTGCCAGCAGTTACTCCGGGTCCCCTGGAAACACCATATATTTT. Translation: CASSYSGSPGNTIYF.

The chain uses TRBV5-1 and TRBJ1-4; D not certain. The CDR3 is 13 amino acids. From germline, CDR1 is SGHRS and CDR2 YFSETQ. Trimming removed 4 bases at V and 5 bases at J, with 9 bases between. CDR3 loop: CASSDLLNEKLFF. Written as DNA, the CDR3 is TGCGCCAGCAGCGACCTCCTAAATGAAAAACTGTTTTTT.

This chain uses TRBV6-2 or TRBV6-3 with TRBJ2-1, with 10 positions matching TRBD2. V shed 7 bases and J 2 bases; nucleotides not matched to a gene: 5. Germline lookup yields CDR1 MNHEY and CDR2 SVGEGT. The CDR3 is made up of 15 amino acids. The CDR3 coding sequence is TGTGCCAGCAAAGGTGGACTAGCGGCCTACAATGAGCAGTTCTTC. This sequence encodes CASKGGLAAYNEQFF.

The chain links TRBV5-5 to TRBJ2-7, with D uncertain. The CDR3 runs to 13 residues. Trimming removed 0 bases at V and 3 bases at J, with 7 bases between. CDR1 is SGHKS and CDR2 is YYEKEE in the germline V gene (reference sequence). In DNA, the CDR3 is TGTGCCAGCAGCTTGGCTGTAAACTACGAGCAGTACTTC. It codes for CASSLAVNYEQYF.

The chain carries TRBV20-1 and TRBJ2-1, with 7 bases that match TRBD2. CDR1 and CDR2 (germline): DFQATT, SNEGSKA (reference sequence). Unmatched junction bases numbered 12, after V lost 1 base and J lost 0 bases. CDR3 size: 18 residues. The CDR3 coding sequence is TGCAGTGCTAGAGTCACGGGAGGACTCGGTGGCTCCTACAATGAGCAGTTCTTC. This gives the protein CSARVTGGLGGSYNEQFF.

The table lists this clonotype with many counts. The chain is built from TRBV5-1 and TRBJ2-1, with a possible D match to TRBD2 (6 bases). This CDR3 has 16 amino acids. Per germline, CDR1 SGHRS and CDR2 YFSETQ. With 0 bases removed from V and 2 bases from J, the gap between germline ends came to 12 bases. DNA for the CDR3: TGCGCCAGCAGCTTGGCCGGGGGAGTGGCCTACAATGAGCAGTTCTTC. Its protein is CASSLAGGVAYNEQFF.

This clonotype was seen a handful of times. DNA of the CDR3: TGCAGTGCAAGAATCCCGGGACAGGGAGCTTTCTTT. This sequence encodes CSARIPGQGAFF. The gene calls are TRBV20-1 and TRBJ1-1; 9 bases agree with TRBD1. Germline CDR1 DFQATT, CDR2 SNEGSKA (reference sequence). The CDR3 sequence is 12 residues long. The J segment lost 10 bases and the V segment lost 6 bases, leaving 9 bases of the junction unmatched.

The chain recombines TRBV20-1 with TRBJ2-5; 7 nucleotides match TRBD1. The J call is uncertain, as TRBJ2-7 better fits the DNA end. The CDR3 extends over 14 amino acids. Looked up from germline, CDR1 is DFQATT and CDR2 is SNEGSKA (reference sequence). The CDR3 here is CSASGTEFSYEQYF. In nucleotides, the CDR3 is TGCAGTGCTAGCGGGACAGAGTTTTCCTACGAGCAGTACTTC.

CDR3: CASSTNRETQYF. The CDR3, as DNA: TGCGCCAGCAGCACCAACAGGGAGACCCAGTACTTC. This chain uses TRBV5-1 with TRBJ2-5; maybe TRBD1 (5 bases). The germline V gene encodes CDR1 SGHRS and CDR2 YFSETQ. Trimming cost V 4 bases and J 5 bases, with 9 bases left between them. CDR3 length: 12 amino acids.

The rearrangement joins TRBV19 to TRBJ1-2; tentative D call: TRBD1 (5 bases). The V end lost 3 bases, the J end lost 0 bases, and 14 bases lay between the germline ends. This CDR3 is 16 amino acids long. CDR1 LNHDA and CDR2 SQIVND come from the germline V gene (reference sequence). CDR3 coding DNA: TGTGCCAGTAGTATCGGTCCGGGACCTACTAACTATGGCTACACCTTC. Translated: CASSIGPGPTNYGYTF.

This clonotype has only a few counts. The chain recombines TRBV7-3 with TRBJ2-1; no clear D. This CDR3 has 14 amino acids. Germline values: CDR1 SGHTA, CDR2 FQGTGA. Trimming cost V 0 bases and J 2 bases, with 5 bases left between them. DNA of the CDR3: TGTGCCAGCAGCTTAACGCCAACCTACAATGAGCAGTTCTTC. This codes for CASSLTPTYNEQFF.